The clone carrying this T cell receptor (beta chain) showed up just once. Its specificity is unknown. These data belong to a study of beta chain features in type 1 diabetes. The CDR3 spans 11 residues. Germline V gives CDR1 SEHNR, CDR2 FQNEAQ (reference sequence). V was cut by 3 bases and J by 3 bases, with 3 bases left in between. The sequenced template was cDNA made from the entire isolated RNA. Produced via immunoSEQ multiplex PCR; TCRdb's table is partial and in-frame only. The sample has approximately 380,000 clones, about 16% seen once. Broader study findings: cDNA-based reads could over-represent cells with high TCR expression. For type 1 diabetes patients, VDJ junctions showed fewer insertions and more deletions.

The source of this sequence is a young woman in good health. The sequencing input was naive CD4+ T cells from blood. The chain carries TRBV7-9 and TRBJ2-7; D uncertain. This CDR3 is CASSFVYEQYF. The DNA of the CDR3 is TGTGCCAGCAGCTTCGTCTACGAGCAGTACTTC.